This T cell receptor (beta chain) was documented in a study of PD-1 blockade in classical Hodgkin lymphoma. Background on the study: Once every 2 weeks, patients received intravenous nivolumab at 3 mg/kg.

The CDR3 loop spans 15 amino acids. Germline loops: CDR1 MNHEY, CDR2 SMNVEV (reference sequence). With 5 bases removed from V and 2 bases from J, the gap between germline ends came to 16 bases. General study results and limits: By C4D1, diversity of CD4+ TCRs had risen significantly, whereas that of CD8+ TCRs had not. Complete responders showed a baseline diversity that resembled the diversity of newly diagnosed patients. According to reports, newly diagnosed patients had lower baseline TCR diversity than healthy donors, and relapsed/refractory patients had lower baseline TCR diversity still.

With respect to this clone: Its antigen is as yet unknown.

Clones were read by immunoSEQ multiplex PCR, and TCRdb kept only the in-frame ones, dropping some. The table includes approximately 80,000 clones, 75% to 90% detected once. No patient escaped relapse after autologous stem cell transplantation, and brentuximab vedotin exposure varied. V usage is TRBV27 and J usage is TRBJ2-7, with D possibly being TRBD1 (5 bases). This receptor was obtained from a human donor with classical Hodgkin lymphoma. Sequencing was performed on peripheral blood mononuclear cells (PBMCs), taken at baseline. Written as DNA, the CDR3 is TGTGCCAGCAGTGAAAGACAGAGAGCTACCTACGAGCAGTACTTC. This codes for CASSERQRATYEQYF.